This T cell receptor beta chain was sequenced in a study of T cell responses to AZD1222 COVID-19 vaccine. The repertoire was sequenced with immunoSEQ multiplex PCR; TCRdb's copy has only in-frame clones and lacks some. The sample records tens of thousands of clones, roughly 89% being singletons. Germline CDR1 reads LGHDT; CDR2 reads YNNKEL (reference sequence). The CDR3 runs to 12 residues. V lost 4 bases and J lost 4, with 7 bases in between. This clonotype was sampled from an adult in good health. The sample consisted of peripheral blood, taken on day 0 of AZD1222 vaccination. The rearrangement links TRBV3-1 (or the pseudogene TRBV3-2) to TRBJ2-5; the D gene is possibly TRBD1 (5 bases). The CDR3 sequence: CASSPRAETQYF. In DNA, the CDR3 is TGTGCCAGCAGCCCCAGGGCAGAGACCCAGTACTTC.